The sequence of this T cell receptor (beta chain) was determined in a study of OX40 agonist ivuxolimab in advanced cancers. Method: immunoSEQ multiplex PCR; TCRdb's copy keeps in-frame clones and lacks some. The top ten clones hold more than 0.5% of a sample with 65,000 to 90,000 clones, roughly 87% of them seen once. Trimming removed 6 bases from V and 5 bases from J, with 17 bases in between. CDR1 SGHVS and CDR2 FNYEAQ come from the germline V gene. The CDR3 runs 16 residues. The sample consisted of CD4+ or CD8+ T cells sorted from blood, taken in a trial of the OX40 agonist ivuxolimab. V is TRBV7-6 and J is TRBJ1-6; tentatively, D is TRBD1 (6 bases). The TCR comes from an adult with an advanced solid tumor such as melanoma, head and neck, liver or kidney cancer. CDR3 nucleotide sequence: TGTGCCAGCAGTCGTCAGGGGCGTACTGATAATTCACCCCTCCACTTT. Protein: CASSRQGRTDNSPLHF.